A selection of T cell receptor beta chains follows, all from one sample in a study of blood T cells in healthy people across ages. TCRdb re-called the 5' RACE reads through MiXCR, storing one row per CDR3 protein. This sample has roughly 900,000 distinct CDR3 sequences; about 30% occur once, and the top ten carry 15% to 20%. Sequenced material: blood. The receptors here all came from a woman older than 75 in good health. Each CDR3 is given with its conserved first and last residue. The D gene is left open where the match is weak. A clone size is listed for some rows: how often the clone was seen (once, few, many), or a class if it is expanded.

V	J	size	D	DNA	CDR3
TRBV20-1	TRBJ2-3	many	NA	TGCAGTGCTAGGAGGACAGTTAGGCAGTATTTT	CSARRTVRQYF
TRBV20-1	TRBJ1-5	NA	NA	TGCAGTGCTAGAGATCCGGCTGGAAATCAGCCCCAGCATTTT	CSARDPAGNQPQHF
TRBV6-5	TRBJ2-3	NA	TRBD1	TGTGCCAGCAGTTACTCGAGGGGGACAGGGAGAACAGATACGCAGTATTTT	CASSYSRGTGRTDTQYF
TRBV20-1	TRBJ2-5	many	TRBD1	TGCAGTGCCAAAGGACAGGGGGTAGAGACCCAGTACTTC	CSAKGQGVETQYF
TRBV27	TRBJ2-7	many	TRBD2	TGTGCCAGCCAGGGGGGTAGCGGGGGTCGGTACGAGCAGTACTTC	CASQGGSGGRYEQYF
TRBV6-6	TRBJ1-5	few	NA	TGTGCCAGCAGTTACTCGGAGGCAGGCAATCAGCCCCAGCATTTT	CASSYSEAGNQPQHF
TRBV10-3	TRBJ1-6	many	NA	TGTGCCATCAGTGGGCAGGGTGGATCACCCCTCCACTTT	CAISGQGGSPLHF
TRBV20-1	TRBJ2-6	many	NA	TGCAGTGCGAGCGCGGACCCTGGGGCCAACGTCCTGACTTTC	CSASADPGANVLTF
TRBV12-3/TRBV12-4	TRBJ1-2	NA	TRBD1	TGTGCCAGCAGTTGGGTGCAGGGGGCGCGCGGCGGGTATGGCTACACCTTC	CASSWVQGARGGYGYTF
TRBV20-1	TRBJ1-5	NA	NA	TGCAGTGCTAGAGATGGCAGTACCAATCAGCCCCAGCATTTT	CSARDGSTNQPQHF
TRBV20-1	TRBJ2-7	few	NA	TGCAGTGCTAGGCGGAAGGGCCCTTCCTACAATGAGCAGTACTTC	CSARRKGPSYNEQYF
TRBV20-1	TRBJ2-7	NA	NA	TGCAGTGCCGGGACGGAATACGAGCAGTACTTC	CSAGTEYEQYF
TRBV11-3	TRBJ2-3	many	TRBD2	TGTGCCAGCAGCTTAGTCGGCCTAGCGGGGGGGCCTCCAACAGATACGCAGTATTTT	CASSLVGLAGGPPTDTQYF
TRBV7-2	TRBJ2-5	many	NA	TGTGCCAGCAGCTTACTGGCGGGCATACAAGAGACCCAGTACTTC	CASSLLAGIQETQYF
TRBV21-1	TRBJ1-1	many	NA	TGTGCCAGCACCCCTAGAACGGAAGCTTTCTTT	CASTPRTEAFF
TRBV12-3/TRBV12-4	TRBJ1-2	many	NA	TGTGCCAGCAGCCATTCCCCGGGGTTCAACTATGGCTACACCTTC	CASSHSPGFNYGYTF
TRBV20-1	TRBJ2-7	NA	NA	TGCAGTGCTAGAGAAACAGGAGTTTACGAGCAGTACTTC	CSARETGVYEQYF